This T cell receptor (beta chain) derives from a study of blood T cell repertoires in COVID-19. Study-wide context: COVID-19 samples, acute and convalescent, were from the United States, Italy and Spain. PBMCs, B-cell-depleted T cells, or T cells provided the cDNA or gDNA that made up the material.

The V gene lost 2 bases and the J gene lost 3 bases, with 14 bases spanning the gap. CDR3 size: 15 residues. The germline V gene has CDR1 MNHEY and CDR2 SVGAGI. Per the study methods: Reference gene primer amplification yielded estimated nucleated cell counts. Here immunoSEQ multiplex PCR was the method, and the copy in TCRdb shows in-frame clones only, minus some. The V and J calls and the clone size are those of that table, but D and trimming were determined from the DNA. The sample has 150,000 to 200,000 clones, about 92% seen once. This clone has just one count. Enrollment of patients from Seattle took place during active infection, with longitudinal follow-up.

The clonotype originates from a man younger than 45 with COVID-19, enrolled during active disease. The sample taken for sequencing was peripheral blood. The chain uses TRBV6-5 and TRBJ2-7; tentative D call: TRBD1 (6 bases). The CDR3 protein is CASSYTGTSFYEQYF. The CDR3 DNA sequence: TGTGCCAGCAGTTACACCGGGACATCCTTCTACGAGCAGTACTTC.